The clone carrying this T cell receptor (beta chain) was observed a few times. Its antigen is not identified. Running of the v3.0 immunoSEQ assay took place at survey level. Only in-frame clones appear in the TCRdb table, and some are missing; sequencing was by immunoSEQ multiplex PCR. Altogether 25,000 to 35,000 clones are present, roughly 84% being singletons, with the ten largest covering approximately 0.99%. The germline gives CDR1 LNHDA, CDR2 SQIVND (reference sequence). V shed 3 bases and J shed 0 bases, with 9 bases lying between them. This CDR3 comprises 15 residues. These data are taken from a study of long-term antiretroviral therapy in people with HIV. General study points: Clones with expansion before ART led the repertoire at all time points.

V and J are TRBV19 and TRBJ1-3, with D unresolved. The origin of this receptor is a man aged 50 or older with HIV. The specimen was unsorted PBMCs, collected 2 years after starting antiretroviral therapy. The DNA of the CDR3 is TGTGCCAGTAGTATCAACCAGGACTCTGGAAACACCATATATTTT. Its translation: CASSINQDSGNTIYF.